The 30 T cell receptor beta chains below all came from one sample that was sequenced in a study of blood T cell repertoires in COVID-19. The protocol was immunoSEQ multiplex PCR, while the TCRdb copy is restricted to in-frame clones and leaves out a portion. This table has under 300,000 clones, 70% to 90% appearing once. Material for sequencing was PBMCs or T cells enriched from blood (not recorded which). The receptors originated from a woman between 45 and 60 years old who had been exposed to COVID-19.

The chain has TRBV4-3 and TRBJ2-7; 9 nucleotides align to TRBD1. Germline V gene lookup returns CDR1 LGHNA and CDR2 YSLEER. This CDR3 spans 19 amino acids. Germline trimming cut 0 bases from V and 3 bases from J; bases unmatched to any gene: 15. The CDR3, as DNA: TGCGCCAGCAGCCAAGATAATCTGGGACAGGGCTTCGGATACTACGAGCAGTACTTC. The encoded protein is CASSQDNLGQGFGYYEQYF.

On this clone itself: Other DNA variants within this sample encode the same CDR3. The rearrangement joins TRBV21-1 to TRBJ2-1; TRBD2 was called by the table and not checked on the DNA. TRBV21-1 is tagged as a pseudogene. This CDR3 is 16 amino acids long. The CDR3 loop reads CASSKGVAGGGNEQFF. CDR3 DNA: TGTGCCAGCAGCAAAGGGGTGGCGGGGGGGGGCAATGAGCAGTTCTTC.

This clone occurred once. The chain links TRBV27 to TRBJ1-2; D call uncertain. This CDR3 spans 14 amino acids. Germline CDR1 reads MNHEY; CDR2 reads SMNVEV (reference sequence). Trimming took 0 bases from V and 8 from J, leaving 13 bases between them. This CDR3 reads CASSLSPGIGGYTF. Here the CDR3 DNA reads TGTGCCAGCAGTTTATCTCCGGGGATAGGGGGCTACACCTTC.

The chain carries TRBV4-1 and TRBJ2-3; TRBD2 agrees at 7 bases. V dropped 0 bases and J dropped 4; count of bases not matched to a gene: 4. CDR3 length equals 15 residues. The germline CDR1 and CDR2 sequences are MGHRA and YSYEKL. The CDR3 here is CASSQEGGFPDTQYF. The CDR3 DNA follows: TGCGCCAGCAGCCAAGAGGGAGGGTTTCCAGATACGCAGTATTTT.

This clone showed up just once. The CDR3, as DNA: TGTGCCAGCAGTCCCCGACAGGGGGGATATGGCTACACCTTC. Its translation is CASSPRQGGYGYTF. The rearrangement uses TRBV27 and TRBJ1-2; 9 nucleotides match TRBD1. The germline V gene encodes CDR1 MNHEY and CDR2 SMNVEV (reference sequence). CDR3 length equals 14 residues. The V and J ends lost 5 bases and 5 bases, in that order; junction bases with no gene match: 6.

This rearrangement joins TRBV30 to TRBJ2-1; the match to TRBD2 covers 7 bases. After removal of 0 bases from V and 6 bases from J, the junction contained 8 bases not matched to a gene. Per germline, CDR1 GTSNPN and CDR2 SVGIG (reference sequence). This CDR3 contains 15 residues. The CDR3 reads CAWSVGTSVVNEQFF. DNA of the CDR3: TGTGCCTGGAGTGTCGGCACTAGCGTTGTCAATGAGCAGTTCTTC.

The chain uses TRBV20-1 and TRBJ1-2, with 9 bases matching TRBD1. CDR1 is DFQATT, CDR2 SNEGSKA, per germline (reference sequence). V shed 3 bases, J shed 8 bases, and the junction held 7 bases outside the gene matches. This CDR3 has 13 amino acids. CDR3: CSASRTGAGGYTF. The CDR3 bases are TGCAGTGCTAGTCGGACAGGGGCTGGGGGCTACACCTTC.

This rearrangement joins TRBV2 to TRBJ2-4, with 8 bases aligning to TRBD2. V dropped 1 base and J dropped 8; count of bases not matched to a gene: 7. CDR3 length: 15 amino acids. Germline V CDR1 and CDR2: SNHLY, FYNNEI. The CDR3: CASSEERGPGDIQYF. CDR3 bases: TGTGCCAGCAGTGAAGAGCGGGGGCCCGGGGACATTCAGTACTTC.

The V and J genes are TRBV10-3 and TRBJ1-1; D is unclear. Per germline, CDR1 ENHRY and CDR2 SYGVKD. Trimming cost V 2 bases and J 7 bases, with 11 bases left between them. The CDR3 covers 13 residues. The CDR3: CAISENLLVEAFF. Written as DNA, the CDR3 is TGTGCCATCAGTGAGAATCTACTGGTTGAAGCTTTCTTT.

The J gene is TRBJ2-2, the V gene TRBV2; 7 bases line up with TRBD1. The V and J ends lost 10 bases and 9 bases, in that order; junction bases with no gene match: 5. CDR1 SNHLY and CDR2 FYNNEI come from the germline V gene. The CDR3 consists of 11 residues. CDR3 loop: CAINRGRELFF. The CDR3 DNA sequence: TGTGCCATTAACAGGGGCCGGGAGCTGTTTTTT.

A single count supports this clone. The chain links TRBV5-1 to TRBJ2-2, with a tentative D call TRBD1 (5 bases). CDR3 length: 16 residues. CDR1 and CDR2 from the germline V gene are SGHRS and YFSETQ. V was shortened by 0 bases and J by 6 bases, with 15 bases between the two germline ends. The CDR3 DNA follows: TGCGCCAGCAGCTTGGTCTTGGGCAGGGCCCCCGGGGAGCTGTTTTTT. Its translation: CASSLVLGRAPGELFF.

The CDR3 bases are TGTGCCAGTAGTATGCAGCCCGGGACAGATACCTACGAGCAGTACTTC. Encoded protein: CASSMQPGTDTYEQYF. V and J are TRBV19 and TRBJ2-7, with 7 bases aligning to TRBD1. CDR1 is LNHDA and CDR2 is SQIVND in the germline V gene (reference sequence). This CDR3 has 16 amino acids. Trimming cost V 3 bases and J 2 bases; bases outside gene matches: 10.

V is TRBV30 and J is TRBJ1-6; 8 bases map to TRBD1. Germline V gene data show CDR1 as GTSNPN and CDR2 as SVGIG (reference sequence). The CDR3 covers 17 residues. Trimming took 0 bases from V and 10 from J; bases not matched to a gene: 14. The CDR3 protein is CAWSVQTRTGIRSPLHF. The CDR3 coding sequence is TGTGCCTGGAGTGTACAAACCAGGACAGGGATACGATCACCCCTCCACTTT.

This chain links TRBV19 with TRBJ1-1; no reliable D call. The V end lost 4 bases, the J end lost 4 bases, and 10 bases lay between the germline ends. Looked up from germline, CDR1 is LNHDA and CDR2 is SQIVND (reference sequence). This CDR3 region has 13 residues. CDR3: CASSTDAGTEAFF. The CDR3 nucleotides read TGTGCCAGTAGTACGGACGCGGGCACTGAAGCTTTCTTT.

This clone was detected only a few times. This chain connects TRBV7-6 to TRBJ2-5, with a tentative D call TRBD2 (6 bases). Germline values: CDR1 SGHVS, CDR2 FNYEAQ. V was shortened by 4 bases and J by 7 bases, with 16 bases between the two germline ends. The CDR3 spans 14 residues. CDR3 sequence: CASSSATGVGTQYF. The DNA for the CDR3 is TGTGCCAGCAGCTCCGCGACGGGGGTCGGGACCCAGTACTTC.

The CDR3 DNA reads TGTGCCAGCAGTCCTACTTCCGGAAACACCATATATTTT. This gives the protein CASSPTSGNTIYF. The chain links TRBV7-9 to TRBJ1-3; no reliable D call. V lost 6 bases, J lost 4 bases, and 10 bases lay in between. Germline CDR1 is SEHNR and CDR2 is FQNEAQ (reference sequence). The length of the CDR3 is 13 residues.

This rearrangement joins TRBV24-1 to TRBJ2-5; the D gene is possibly TRBD1 (5 bases). Deletions cut 5 bases from V and 3 bases from J, with 18 bases between. The CDR3 extends over 16 amino acids. CDR1 is KGHDR and CDR2 is SFDVKD in the germline V gene. Written as DNA, the CDR3 is TGTGCCACCAGTGGCCCCCCGAACAGGATTGAAGAGACCCAGTACTTC. It specifies CATSGPPNRIEETQYF.

The V gene is TRBV7-2, the J gene TRBJ2-1; TRBD1 is a possible D gene (5 bases). The CDR3 is 16 amino acids. CDR1 and CDR2 from the germline V gene are SGHTA and FQGNSA. Trimming shortened V by 1 base and J by 6 bases, and 16 bases separated the two germline ends. The CDR3 nucleotides are TGTGCCAGCAGCTTAGTTGGGGTTACAAGGGGCAATGAGCAGTTCTTC. This sequence encodes CASSLVGVTRGNEQFF.

V and J are TRBV2 and TRBJ1-5; D not resolved. The CDR3 totals 14 residues. The V end lost 3 bases, the J end lost 4 bases, and 10 bases lay between the germline ends. CDR1 is SNHLY and CDR2 is FYNNEI in the germline V gene. In DNA, the CDR3 is TGTGCCAGCAGTGACGAGCGGGGAAATCAGCCCCAGCATTTT. Translating gives CASSDERGNQPQHF.

This rearrangement joins TRBV6-5 to TRBJ1-5, with D unclear. The ends were cut back, 10 bases at V and 2 bases at J, with 18 bases in the middle. This CDR3 spans 15 amino acids. Germline CDR1 and CDR2: MNHEY and SVGAGI. Written as DNA, the CDR3 is TGTGCCACCGTCTGGGGAGATCCTCGCAATCAGCCCCAGCATTTT. It codes for CATVWGDPRNQPQHF.

This clone was counted between two and nine times. The gene calls are TRBV25-1 and TRBJ2-7; the D gene is possibly TRBD2 (5 bases). Trimming took off 3 bases at V and 4 bases at J, with 19 bases between the two ends. The CDR3 loop spans 16 amino acids. Germline CDR1 MGHDK, CDR2 SYGVNS. CDR3 in DNA: TGTGCCAGCAGTGACCCAAACCGGGAACCGTCGTACGAGCAGTACTTC. It specifies CASSDPNREPSYEQYF.

The chain joins TRBV9 to TRBJ2-1, with 9 bases fitting TRBD2. Trimming cost V 4 bases and J 6 bases; bases outside gene matches: 14. The CDR3 is 17 amino acids. Germline V CDR1 and CDR2: SGDLS, YYNGEE. The CDR3 region is CASSPRGGLAGRNEQFF. CDR3 nucleotides: TGTGCCAGCAGCCCGAGGGGGGGGCTAGCGGGGCGCAATGAGCAGTTCTTC.

J is TRBJ1-3 and V is TRBV29-1; D is perhaps TRBD1 (6 bases). In germline, CDR1 is SQVTM, CDR2 ANQGSEA. The CDR3 contains 16 residues. Trimming took off 4 bases at V and 0 bases at J, with 16 bases between the two ends. The CDR3 reads CSVGGVKGHSGNTIYF. In DNA, the CDR3 is TGCAGCGTTGGAGGGGTAAAGGGACACTCTGGAAACACCATATATTTT. The full variable domain, in which reference TRBV29-1 and TRBJ1-3 provide the parts outside the CDR3, is SAVISQKPSRDICQRGTSLTIQCQVDSQVTMMFWYRQQPGQSLTLIATANQGSEATYESGFVIDKFPISRPNLTFSTLTVSNMSPEDSSIYLCSVGGVKGHSGNTIYFGEGSWLTVV.

This clone was seen just once. The V and J genes are TRBV6-2 or TRBV6-3 and TRBJ1-5; D unresolved. Germline-derived CDR1 and CDR2 are MNHEY and SVGEGT. The V gene lost 6 bases and the J gene lost 4 bases, with 16 bases spanning the gap. This CDR3 spans 15 amino acids. The CDR3 reads CASSQEGLGNQPQHF. Here the CDR3 DNA reads TGTGCCAGCAGCCAGGAGGGTCTGGGGAATCAGCCCCAGCATTTT.

The rearrangement joins TRBV27 to TRBJ1-2; D is possibly TRBD1 (5 bases). CDR1 is MNHEY, CDR2 SMNVEV, per germline (reference sequence). This CDR3 region has 13 residues. Trimming took off 2 bases at V and 4 bases at J, with 8 bases between the two ends. DNA of the CDR3: TGTGCCAGCAGTTTAGGGGCAGGCTATGGCTACACCTTC. As protein: CASSLGAGYGYTF.

The J gene is TRBJ2-3, the V gene TRBV5-4, with TRBD1 as a possible D gene (6 bases). Germline V gives CDR1 SGHNT, CDR2 YYREEE (reference sequence). The V and J ends lost 3 bases and 4 bases respectively, with 15 bases between them. The CDR3 has 15 residues. The CDR3 protein is CASSSPGVGSDTQYF. The CDR3 DNA reads TGTGCCAGCAGCTCTCCAGGGGTAGGATCAGATACGCAGTATTTT. The whole variable domain, remainder taken from reference TRBV5-4 and TRBJ2-3, is ETGVTQSPTHLIKTRGQQVTLRCSSQSGHNTVSWYQQALGQGPQFIFQYYREEENGRGNFPPRFSGLQFPNYSSELNVNALELDDSALYLCASSSPGVGSDTQYFGPGTRLTVL.

The chain recombines TRBV4-1 with TRBJ1-5; tentatively, D is TRBD1 (5 bases). Trimming took off 4 bases at V and 2 bases at J, with 12 bases between the two ends. The germline CDR1 and CDR2 sequences are MGHRA and YSYEKL. The length of the CDR3 is 15 residues. The CDR3 DNA reads TGCGCCAGCAGCCGCGACGACAGTCGCAATCAGCCCCAGCATTTT. It translates to CASSRDDSRNQPQHF.

This chain links TRBV6-1 with TRBJ2-3, with 11 bases aligning to TRBD2. This CDR3 contains 18 residues. From germline, CDR1 is MNHNS and CDR2 SASEGT. V was clipped by 1 base and J by 2 bases; unmatched bases: 8. CDR3 loop: CASSEVIAGGVYTDTQYF. CDR3 DNA: TGTGCCAGCAGTGAAGTTATAGCGGGGGGGGTCTACACAGATACGCAGTATTTT.

This clone was counted between two and nine times. The chain links TRBV6-5 to TRBJ2-4; a possible D gene is TRBD2 (6 bases). Germline loops: CDR1 MNHEY, CDR2 SVGAGI. Trimming stripped 1 base from V and 13 bases from J, with 8 bases between. This CDR3 contains 11 residues. The CDR3 DNA follows: TGTGCCAGCAGTTACTGGGGGGAACAGTACTTC. It translates to CASSYWGEQYF.

The rearrangement uses TRBV9 and TRBJ2-1; TRBD2 is a possible D gene (6 bases). Trimming cost V 3 bases and J 12 bases, with 19 bases left between them. CDR3 length: 14 amino acids. Per the germline V gene, CDR1 is SGDLS and CDR2 is YYNGEE. The CDR3 region is CASSAAGPVMWQFF. The CDR3 DNA reads TGTGCCAGCAGCGCAGCGGGCCCTGTTATGTGGCAGTTCTTC.